What follows are 17 T cell receptor beta chains derived from one specimen sequenced in a study of T cell repertoires in cytomegalovirus infection. TCRdb reprocessed the reads via MiXCR and lists one record per CDR3 protein. The data show approximately 260,000 distinct CDR3 sequences, about 18% seen once. The sequenced sample was CD8+ T cells from PBMCs. The receptor source for this set is a human donor in good health (CMV status not recorded). Some clones in this sample may be carry-over from other donors' samples.

This clonotype came up many times. The V call is TRBV7-2, the J call TRBJ2-7, with TRBD1 identical over 7 bases. Germline V gene data show CDR1 as SGHTA and CDR2 as FQGNSA. V lost 1 base and J lost 3; bases outside the gene matches: 6. The CDR3 covers 15 residues. The CDR3 DNA reads as TGTGCCAGCAGCTTAGAGGTCTCAGGGGGCTACGAGCAGTACTTC. Translated: CASSLEVSGGYEQYF.

The CDR3 bases are TGTGCCAGCTCACCACCTTCAGGGGCTGCAGATACGCAGTATTTT. Its translation is CASSPPSGAADTQYF. This chain connects TRBV18 to TRBJ2-3; D may be TRBD1 (6 bases). The CDR3 covers 15 residues. V was clipped by 0 bases and J by 4 bases, with 11 bases between them. Germline CDR1 reads KGHSH; CDR2 reads LQKENI. Supplemented by reference TRBV18 and TRBJ2-3, the full variable domain reads NAGVMQNPRHLVRRRGQEARLRCSPMKGHSHVYWYRQLPEEGLKFMVYLQKENIIDESGMPKERFSAEFPKEGPSILRIQQVVRGDSAAYFCASSPPSGAADTQYFGPGTRLTVL.

Many counts were recorded for this clonotype. The chain joins TRBV7-9 to TRBJ2-7, with no clear D. This CDR3 has 12 residues. With 6 bases removed from V and 9 bases from J, the gap between germline ends came to 15 bases. Germline values: CDR1 SEHNR, CDR2 FQNEAQ (reference sequence). The CDR3 is CASSFLERSQYF. DNA for the CDR3: TGTGCCAGCAGTTTCCTCGAGCGTTCGCAGTACTTC.

This clonotype has a handful of counts. This sequence joins TRBV19 and TRBJ2-3, with D possibly being TRBD1 or TRBD2 (5 bases each). Germline loops: CDR1 LNHDA, CDR2 SQIVND (reference sequence). V lost 9 bases and J lost 7, with 11 bases in between. This CDR3 comprises 11 residues. The CDR3 is CASTWGNTQYF. The DNA of the CDR3 is TGTGCCAGCACGTGGGGGAATACGCAGTATTTT.

In its sample, this clonotype was seen a few times. J is TRBJ2-7 and V is TRBV14, with 9 bases aligning to TRBD1. Unmatched junction bases numbered 8, after V lost 8 bases and J lost 6 bases. This CDR3 region has 13 residues. CDR1 is SGHDN, CDR2 FVKESK, per germline. As DNA, the CDR3 is TGTGCCAGCGGACAGGGGACCCTCGGCGAGCAGTACTTC. Translating it yields CASGQGTLGEQYF. Based on the CDR3 plus reference TRBV14 and TRBJ2-7, the full variable domain is EAGVTQFPSHSVIEKGQTVTLRCDPISGHDNLYWYRRVMGKEIKFLLHFVKESKQDESGMPNNRFLAERTGGTYSTLKVQPAELEDSGVYFCASGQGTLGEQYFGPGTRLTVT.

This clonotype was seen repeatedly, ten times or more. The chain has TRBV6-1 and TRBJ2-3; 9 nucleotides agree with TRBD1. CDR1 and CDR2 from the germline V gene are MNHNS and SASEGT. V lost 6 bases and J lost 6; bases outside the gene matches: 10. The CDR3 is 15 amino acids. The CDR3 here is CASRQTGGTLDTQYF. The DNA for the CDR3 is TGTGCCAGCAGACAAACAGGGGGCACACTGGATACGCAGTATTTT.

This clonotype appeared a few times. The CDR3 spells CASSQGQRNTIYF. CDR3 nucleotides: TGTGCCAGCAGCCAGGGACAGAGAAACACCATATATTTT. The V gene is TRBV7-9, the J gene TRBJ1-3; TRBD1 aligns across 7 bases. The CDR3 contains 13 residues. The V gene end was trimmed by 5 bases and the J gene end by 5 bases; junction bases not matched to a gene: 3. Germline CDR1 reads SEHNR; CDR2 reads FQNEAQ (reference sequence).

This clonotype was observed a handful of times. The chain couples TRBV3-1 to TRBJ2-5, with 10 bases that match TRBD1. The CDR3 has 15 residues. The trim removed 4 bases at V and 5 bases at J, leaving 7 bases unmatched. CDR1 and CDR2 from the germline V gene are LGHDT and YNNKEL (reference sequence). The CDR3 DNA reads TGTGCCAGCAGCCCCGGGACAGGGGATTGGGAGACCCAGTACTTC. This translates into CASSPGTGDWETQYF.

This clonotype was seen just once. The DNA of the CDR3 is TGTGCCAGCAGTTACAGGGTAATCACCGGGGAGCTGTTTTTT. It codes for CASSYRVITGELFF. The rearrangement links TRBV6-2 or TRBV6-3 to TRBJ2-2; no clear D. V gave up 2 bases and J gave up 4 bases, with 8 bases separating them. The germline V gene has CDR1 MNHEY and CDR2 SVGEGT. CDR3 length equals 14 residues.

This clonotype was detected ten times or more. CDR3 protein: CASSSTLTASTEAFF. The CDR3, as DNA: TGTGCCAGCAGCTCTACCCTGACAGCGTCCACTGAAGCTTTCTTT. The chain has TRBV7-2 and TRBJ1-1, with D perhaps matching TRBD1 (5 bases). Germline values: CDR1 SGHTA, CDR2 FQGNSA. The CDR3 runs to 15 residues. With 4 bases removed from V and 4 bases from J, the gap between germline ends came to 16 bases.

A few counts support this clonotype. The rearrangement joins TRBV6-5 to TRBJ2-1; the match to TRBD2 covers 10 bases. Trimming removed 0 bases from V and 4 bases from J; junction bases left unmatched: 0. This CDR3 contains 15 residues. CDR1 MNHEY and CDR2 SVGAGI come from the germline V gene. The CDR3 nucleotides are TGTGCCAGCAGTTACTCTAGCGGGGGGTACAATGAGCAGTTCTTC. Translation gives CASSYSSGGYNEQFF.

This clonotype was seen at least ten times. The rearrangement links TRBV7-9 to TRBJ1-2, with D possibly being TRBD1 (5 bases). CDR3 length: 14 amino acids. CDR1 and CDR2 (germline): SEHNR, FQNEAQ (reference sequence). V gave up 4 bases and J gave up 5 bases, with 14 bases separating them. CDR3 DNA sequence: TGTGCCAGCAGCTCCCCGGGACGGGGTTATGGCTACACCTTC. The encoded protein is CASSSPGRGYGYTF.

The J gene is TRBJ1-3, the V gene TRBV28; no clear D. Trimming took 5 bases from V and 0 from J, leaving 11 bases between them. Germline CDR1 is MDHEN and CDR2 is SYDVKM. The CDR3 loop spans 15 amino acids. Here the CDR3 reads CASSSRAVSGNTIYF. In DNA form, the CDR3 reads TGTGCCAGCAGTAGCCGGGCCGTCTCTGGAAACACCATATATTTT.

J is TRBJ2-7 and V is TRBV6-2 or TRBV6-3; 11 bases map to TRBD2. J lost 2 bases, V lost 6 bases, and 9 bases had no gene match. The CDR3 contains 16 residues. Looked up from germline, CDR1 is MNHEY and CDR2 is SVGEGT. CDR3 region: CASSQGLAENTYEQYF. In DNA form, the CDR3 reads TGTGCCAGCAGCCAGGGACTAGCGGAGAATACCTACGAGCAGTACTTC.

The CDR3 region is CASSSNRNLRPLHF. CDR3 nucleotides: TGTGCCAGCAGTTCGAACAGGAACCTGCGACCCCTCCACTTT. The V gene is TRBV27, the J gene TRBJ1-6; maybe TRBD1 (5 bases). The ends were cut back, 4 bases at V and 12 bases at J, with 16 bases in the middle. Germline V gene lookup returns CDR1 MNHEY and CDR2 SMNVEV (reference sequence). The CDR3 covers 14 residues.

The sample holds many counts of this clonotype. This chain links TRBV19 with TRBJ2-7; D not certain. The CDR3 contains 13 residues. Per the germline V gene, CDR1 is LNHDA and CDR2 is SQIVND (reference sequence). V shed 5 bases and J shed 3 bases, with 11 bases lying between them. The CDR3 region has the DNA TGTGCCAGTAGTCCGGGCCTAATCTACGAGCAGTACTTC. This encodes CASSPGLIYEQYF.

The chain has TRBV2 and TRBJ2-1; TRBD2 aligns across 8 bases. This CDR3 is 16 amino acids long. CDR1 and CDR2 from the germline V gene are SNHLY and FYNNEI. V lost 7 bases, J lost 0 bases, and 8 bases stayed unmatched. The CDR3 spells CASIPTSGHSYNEQFF. The DNA for the CDR3 is TGTGCCAGCATCCCAACTAGCGGACACTCCTACAATGAGCAGTTCTTC.